Listed below are T cell receptor beta chains from one sample, sequenced in a study of regulatory T cells in long-lasting Graves disease. TCRdb called the multiplex PCR reads again in MiXCR, with one record for every CDR3 protein. Among approximately 400,000 distinct CDR3 sequences listed, 23% were seen once. Sequencing used peripheral blood mononuclear cells (PBMCs), obtained when the disease was refractory, from a patient treated with antithyroid drugs. These TCRs come from a female donor with Graves disease. Both conserved end residues are part of each CDR3. Fields, in order: V gene, J gene, CDR3 protein.

>TRBV2|TRBJ1-3
CASRRQYSSGNTIYF
>TRBV11-2|TRBJ1-1
CASSLGRLWTEAFF
>TRBV3-1|TRBJ1-1
CASSPASNTEAFF
>TRBV4-2|TRBJ1-1
CASSQDGVSPEAFF
>TRBV29-1|TRBJ2-7
CSVEDGYF
>TRBV28|TRBJ2-7
CASRPRDSSFSSYEQYF
>TRBV19|TRBJ2-1
CASNIGRIAGGGSSYNEQFF
>TRBV28|TRBJ1-5
CASSSYSGWPQHF
>TRBV28|TRBJ1-1
CASLVGNTEAFF
>TRBV20-1|TRBJ2-7
CSARDSTGGGYEQYF
>TRBV7-2|TRBJ2-2
CASSPQGFPGELFF
>TRBV6-5|TRBJ2-5
CASSYSILAPLSETQYF
>TRBV2|TRBJ1-4
CASTLVLGEKLFF
>TRBV6-1|TRBJ2-7
CASRKTGPRDEQYF
>TRBV7-9|TRBJ2-1
CASSLGGLAYEQFF
>TRBV2|TRBJ1-1
CASSEEGVMNTEAFF
>TRBV14|TRBJ1-1
CASSQQVLSDTEAFF
>TRBV30|TRBJ2-1
CAWSVSQRRIYNEQFF
>TRBV9|TRBJ1-2
CANQDLNYGYTF
>TRBV28|TRBJ2-5
CASKGRAVETQYF
>TRBV30|TRBJ1-1
CAWRGQGGTEAFF
>TRBV9|TRBJ1-6
CASSLGNRGQALHF
>TRBV20-1|TRBJ1-5
CSARRTGSDQPQHF
>TRBV10-3|TRBJ2-5
CAISEEGRGVETQYF
>TRBV20-1|TRBJ2-1
CSARAPRDGYNEQFF
>TRBV28|TRBJ2-5
CASSLYSGTKFQETQYF
>TRBV5-1|TRBJ2-7
CASSLAQRGMYEQYF
>TRBV12-3/TRBV12-4|NA
CASIPRGPHNEQFF
>TRBV27|TRBJ1-1
CASSFSLEGSYTEAFF
>TRBV19|TRBJ1-2
CATSIGSRTGLSGYTF
>TRBV5-8|TRBJ1-5
CASSPGTARNQPQHF
>TRBV28|TRBJ1-2
CASSSRTGRYGYTF
>TRBV20-1|TRBJ2-7
CSAGGLAGSHSYEQYF
>TRBV2|TRBJ1-3
CASSYRTEVSGNTIYF
>TRBV28|TRBJ1-5
CASSPGTGAGNQPQHF
>TRBV19|TRBJ1-5
CASSTGTSNQPQHF
>TRBV7-2|TRBJ2-7
CASTPWGEQSYEQYF
>TRBV5-8|TRBJ2-5
CASSLAGGFQETQYF
>TRBV15|TRBJ2-1
CATSSTLQGSEQFF
>TRBV27|TRBJ1-1
CASSRTGDTEAFF
>TRBV3-1|TRBJ2-5
CASSQDARQTQYF
>TRBV10-3|TRBJ2-4
CAISPGQGVHIQYF
>TRBV6-2/TRBV6-3|TRBJ1-1
CASSYSRDRQENTEAFF